This T cell receptor beta chain emerged from a study of T-cell reconstitution after alpha-beta-depleted transplantation in children. This clonotype was recorded at least ten times. Its matching antigen is unknown. Unique molecular identifiers were used in preparing the TCRbeta library. TCRdb redid the calling of the PCR reads with MiXCR, one entry per CDR3 protein. The sample contains about 150,000 distinct CDR3 sequences, 11% of which appear only once. Overall study results and limits: Approximately two months post-transplant, alpha-beta T cells reportedly originated from several hundred expanded graft clones. Hyperexpanded clones declined; after one year, newly produced T cells mostly supplied diversity. The origin of high day-60 TCRbeta diversity in some patients lay in surviving recipient T cells and thymic progenitors.

The germline CDR1 and CDR2 sequences are SGHTA and FQGTGA. The CDR3 has 17 amino acids. V gave up 5 bases and J gave up 0 bases, with 17 bases separating them. The clonotype originates from a boy aged 2 to 9 with acute myeloid leukemia, due to receive a stem cell transplant. The gene calls are TRBV7-3 and TRBJ2-1; no definite D call. Sequences were derived from PBMCs, sampled before TCRalphabeta/CD19-depleted stem cell transplant. CDR3 residues: CASSPHQPTSSYNEQFF. The CDR3 region has the DNA TGTGCCAGCAGCCCACACCAGCCTACCAGCTCCTACAATGAGCAGTTCTTC.